What follows are 14 T cell receptor beta chains derived from one specimen sequenced in a study of OX40 agonist ivuxolimab in advanced cancers. The receptor library was made with the immunoSEQ multiplex PCR assay. This is the immuneACCESS table as TCRdb keeps it, with only in-frame sequences that have V and J called. A part of the clones is gone; compared with another copy, unresolved V genes explain less than half, and the rest is unexplained. Within this sample are 55,000 to 75,000 clones, with approximately 89% of them counted one time only. The top ten clones comprise 2% to 2.5% of the sample. The sample in question was CD4+ or CD8+ T cells sorted from blood, obtained in a trial of the OX40 agonist ivuxolimab. The receptors were sampled from an adult with an advanced solid tumor such as melanoma, head and neck, liver or kidney cancer.

This rearrangement joins TRBV6-1 to TRBJ2-1; TRBD2 matches at 7 bases. The CDR3 length is 15 residues. Germline CDR1 reads MNHNS; CDR2 reads SASEGT. J lost 3 bases, V lost 3 bases, and 5 bases had no gene match. This chain's CDR3 is CASSEGGESYNEQFF. The CDR3 DNA is TGTGCCAGCAGTGAGGGAGGGGAAAGCTACAATGAGCAGTTCTTC.

The rearrangement links TRBV4-2 to TRBJ1-2; D unresolved. The CDR3 has 15 amino acids. V lost 0 bases to trimming and J lost 0 bases, with 8 bases between them. Germline CDR1 reads LGHNA; CDR2 reads YNFKEQ. CDR3 loop: CASSQETGANYGYTF. The DNA for the CDR3 is TGTGCCAGCAGCCAAGAGACCGGGGCTAACTATGGCTACACCTTC.

The chain carries TRBV6-5 and TRBJ2-1, with D perhaps TRBD2 (7 bases). V dropped 6 bases and J dropped 8 bases, with 20 bases sitting between them. This CDR3 spans 15 amino acids. Germline values: CDR1 MNHEY, CDR2 SVGAGI. The CDR3 loop is CASSRRWGGGDEQFF. CDR3 bases: TGTGCCAGCAGCCGCCGGTGGGGCGGGGGCGATGAGCAGTTCTTC.

Worth noting for this clone: This same CDR3 is encoded by further DNA sequences in the sample. In DNA, the CDR3 is TGTGCCAGCAAAATTTCGGATACGCAGTATTTT. This gives the protein CASKISDTQYF. The V and J genes are TRBV2 and TRBJ2-3; no firm D call. CDR3 size: 11 residues. From germline, CDR1 is SNHLY and CDR2 FYNNEI. The V end lost 7 bases, the J end lost 6 bases, and 8 bases lay between the germline ends.

The chain has TRBV6-5 and TRBJ1-2; D call uncertain. V was pared by 0 bases and J by 3 bases, with 8 bases between. The CDR3 consists of 14 residues. In germline, CDR1 is MNHEY, CDR2 SVGAGI. The CDR3: CASSYSRWHYGYTF. CDR3 coding DNA: TGTGCCAGCAGTTACTCGCGATGGCACTATGGCTACACCTTC.

The rearrangement links TRBV7-2 to TRBJ2-5; the D gene is possibly TRBD2 (7 bases). Germline lookup yields CDR1 SGHTA and CDR2 FQGNSA. The CDR3 spans 15 residues. The germline V and J ends were trimmed by 4 bases and 5 bases, with 17 bases remaining between them. The CDR3 sequence is CASSSWGGARETQYF. In DNA, the CDR3 is TGTGCCAGCAGCTCGTGGGGGGGGGCACGGGAGACCCAGTACTTC.

This chain uses TRBV5-1 with TRBJ2-5, with 7 bases aligning to TRBD2. Germline CDR1 SGHRS, CDR2 YFSETQ. The CDR3 consists of 16 residues. The junction had 11 bases not matched to a gene; V was cut back by 4 bases and J by 2 bases. For the CDR3, the DNA is TGCGCCAGCAGCCACCTTAGCGGGTTCTCGCAAGAGACCCAGTACTTC. The encoded protein is CASSHLSGFSQETQYF.

The CDR3 here is CASSLASGGLTDTQYF. DNA of the CDR3: TGTGCCAGCAGCTTAGCTAGCGGAGGTCTCACAGATACGCAGTATTTT. This sequence joins TRBV7-2 and TRBJ2-3; maybe TRBD2 (6 bases). Germline V gives CDR1 SGHTA, CDR2 FQGNSA. V dropped 0 bases and J dropped 2 bases, with 12 bases sitting between them. CDR3 length equals 16 residues.

J is TRBJ1-5 and V is TRBV6-5; D uncertain. The germline gives CDR1 MNHEY, CDR2 SVGAGI. V was pared by 0 bases and J by 4 bases, with 10 bases between. The CDR3 is 15 residues long. In DNA, the CDR3 is TGTGCCAGCAGTTACTCGGTTAAAGCGAATCAGCCCCAGCATTTT. Its translation is CASSYSVKANQPQHF.

V and J are TRBV25-1 and TRBJ1-3, with TRBD1 matching over 9 bases. The V gene's germline CDR1 is MGHDK and CDR2 SYGVNS. The CDR3 spans 14 residues. Trimming at V came to 6 bases and at J to 5 bases, leaving 5 bases not matched to a gene. The CDR3 sequence is CASSSGTGRNTIYF. Written as DNA, the CDR3 is TGTGCCAGCAGCTCCGGGACAGGGCGAAACACCATATATTTT.

The V and J genes are TRBV28 and TRBJ2-1; D gene uncertain. CDR3 length: 15 residues. V lost 6 bases and J lost 8, with 20 bases in between. Looked up from germline, CDR1 is MDHEN and CDR2 is SYDVKM. CDR3 coding DNA: TGTGCCAGCAGCTCCCCCAGTAGGGTTTCAGATGAGCAGTTCTTC. It translates to CASSSPSRVSDEQFF.

This clone was seen a single time. This chain uses TRBV28 with TRBJ2-7; D unresolved. CDR3 length equals 17 residues. V lost 4 bases and J lost 0, with 19 bases in between. The germline V gene has CDR1 MDHEN and CDR2 SYDVKM. The CDR3 DNA reads TGTGCCAGCAGTTCTCGCCGGTTGGCGGACCGCTCCTACGAGCAGTACTTC. Protein: CASSSRRLADRSYEQYF.

The chain joins TRBV27 to TRBJ2-7; 9 nucleotides match TRBD1. The CDR3 runs to 13 residues. Germline CDR1 reads MNHEY; CDR2 reads SMNVEV (reference sequence). V trimming: 5 bases; J trimming: 7 bases; junction bases outside the gene matches: 6. CDR3 nucleotides: TGTGCCAGCAGTCCACAGGGGGCGGGGGAGCAGTACTTC. Translation: CASSPQGAGEQYF.

Concerning this clone: Other DNA sequences in the sample encode the same CDR3. The chain combines TRBV7-2 with TRBJ1-1; D gene ambiguous. V was trimmed by 3 bases and J by 1 base, leaving 6 bases between them. Germline lookup yields CDR1 SGHTA and CDR2 FQGNSA. The CDR3 consists of 13 residues. CDR3 protein: CASSLVRNTEAFF. The CDR3 DNA reads as TGTGCCAGCAGCTTGGTTAGGAACACTGAAGCTTTCTTT.